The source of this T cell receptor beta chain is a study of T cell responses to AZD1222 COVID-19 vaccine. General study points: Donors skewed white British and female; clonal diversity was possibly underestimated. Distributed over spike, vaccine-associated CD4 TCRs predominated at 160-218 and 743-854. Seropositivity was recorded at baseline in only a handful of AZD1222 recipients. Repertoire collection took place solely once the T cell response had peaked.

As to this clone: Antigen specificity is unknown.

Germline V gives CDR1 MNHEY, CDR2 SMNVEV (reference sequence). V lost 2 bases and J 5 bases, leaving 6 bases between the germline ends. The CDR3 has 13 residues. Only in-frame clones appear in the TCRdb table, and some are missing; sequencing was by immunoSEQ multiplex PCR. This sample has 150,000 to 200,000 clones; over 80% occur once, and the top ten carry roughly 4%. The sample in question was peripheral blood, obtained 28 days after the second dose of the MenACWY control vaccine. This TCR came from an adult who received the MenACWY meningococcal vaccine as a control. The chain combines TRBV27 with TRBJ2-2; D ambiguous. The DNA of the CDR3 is TGTGCCAGCAGTTTAGCCCGAACCGGGGAGCTGTTTTTT. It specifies CASSLARTGELFF.